The rows below give T cell receptor beta chains drawn from one sample of a study of T cells in Graves' hyperthyroidism and ophthalmopathy. MiXCR was run by TCRdb on the multiplex PCR reads, yielding one entry per CDR3 protein. The sample has 500,000 to 650,000 distinct CDR3 sequences, approximately 49% seen once. The sequenced sample was peripheral blood or thyroid tissue (not recorded which). Every receptor here comes from an adult woman with Graves' disease, either hyperthyroidism or ophthalmopathy (not recorded which). Both conserved end residues are part of each CDR3. Fields, in order: clone size, V gene, D gene, J gene, CDR3 protein, CDR3 DNA. D genes are given only for firm matches. Clone size is stated in some rows and not others, as once, few, many or a class when expanded.

>few|TRBV27|-|TRBJ2-7
CASTGDSVTRVQYF
TGTGCCAGCACGGGGGACAGCGTGACCCGGGTGCAGTACTTC
>-|TRBV12-5|-|TRBJ1-1
CASGFWATGYATEAFF
TGTGCTAGTGGTTTTTGGGCCACAGGCTACGCCACTGAAGCTTTCTTT
>-|TRBV15|-|TRBJ2-5
CATSRDRTNTGEETQYF
TGTGCCACCAGCAGAGATCGGACGAACACCGGGGAAGAGACCCAGTACTTC
>-|TRBV10-1|-|TRBJ2-2
CASSDGGRELFF
TGCGCCAGCAGTGACGGGGGCCGGGAGCTGTTTTTT
>-|TRBV10-3|-|TRBJ1-1
CAISGEGGNTEAFF
TGTGCCATCAGTGGGGAGGGAGGGAACACTGAAGCTTTCTTT
>many|TRBV7-9|-|TRBJ1-1
CASSLNRVPEAFF
TGTGCCAGCAGCTTAAACAGGGTCCCTGAAGCTTTCTTT
>few|TRBV6-5|-|TRBJ2-6
CASSYSWPSPYSGANVLTF
TGTGCCAGCAGTTACTCTTGGCCTAGTCCATACTCTGGGGCCAACGTCCTGACTTTC
>few|TRBV5-1|TRBD1|TRBJ2-7
CASSRTGAGSEQYF
TGCGCCAGCTCGCGAACAGGGGCAGGGTCCGAGCAGTACTTC
>-|TRBV29-1|-|TRBJ2-3
CSEGVGTDTQYF
TGCAGCGAGGGGGTGGGCACAGATACGCAGTATTTT
>-|TRBV20-1|-|TRBJ2-7
CSARARWLAGYEQYF
TGCAGTGCTAGAGCTAGATGGCTAGCTGGGTACGAGCAGTACTTC
>-|TRBV15|-|TRBJ1-4
CATSGSGATNEKLFF
TGTGCCACCAGCGGCTCAGGCGCAACTAATGAAAAACTGTTTTTT
>-|TRBV10-3|TRBD1|TRBJ2-2
CAIRGGQGRNTGELFF
TGTGCCATCAGGGGAGGACAGGGGCGCAACACCGGGGAGCTGTTTTTT
>few|TRBV4-2|-|TRBJ2-7
CASSQEKGPYEQYF
TGTGCCAGCAGCCAAGAAAAGGGTCCCTACGAGCAGTACTTC
>-|TRBV13|-|TRBJ2-7
CARSLEHRNYEQYF
TGTGCCCGCAGTCTAGAACATAGGAACTACGAGCAGTACTTC
>once|TRBV6-4|TRBD1|TRBJ1-1
CASSYSSGGKMNTEAFF
TGTGCCAGCAGTTACTCCTCAGGGGGGAAGATGAACACTGAAGCTTTCTTT
>-|TRBV3-1|-|TRBJ2-2
CASSRPPSKRSNTGELFF
TGTGCCAGCAGCCGCCCACCTTCAAAGCGATCGAACACCGGGGAGCTGTTTTTT
>-|TRBV5-1|TRBD2|TRBJ2-7
CASSRGGVSSYEQYF
TGCGCCAGCAGCCGGGGGGGGGTGAGCTCCTACGAGCAGTACTTC